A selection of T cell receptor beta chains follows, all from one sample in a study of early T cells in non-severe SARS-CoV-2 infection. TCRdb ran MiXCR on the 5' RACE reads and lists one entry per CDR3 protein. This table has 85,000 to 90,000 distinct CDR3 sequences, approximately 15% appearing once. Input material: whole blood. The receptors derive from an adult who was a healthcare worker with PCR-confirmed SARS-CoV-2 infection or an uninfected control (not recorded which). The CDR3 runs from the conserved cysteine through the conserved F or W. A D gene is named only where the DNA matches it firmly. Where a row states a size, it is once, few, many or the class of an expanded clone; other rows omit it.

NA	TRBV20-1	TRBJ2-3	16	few	CSALPPRLRFTDTQYF	TGCAGTGCTCTCCCTCCCCGGCTACGGTTCACAGATACGCAGTATTTT
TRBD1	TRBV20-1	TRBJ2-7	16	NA	CSARAVIGTATYEQYF	TGCAGTGCGCGCGCCGTCATCGGGACAGCAACCTACGAGCAGTACTTC
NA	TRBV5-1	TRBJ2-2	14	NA	CASGETVNTGELFF	TGCGCCAGCGGAGAGACAGTGAACACCGGGGAGCTGTTTTTT
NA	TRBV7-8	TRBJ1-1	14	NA	CASSLTGAHTEAFF	TGTGCCAGCAGCTTAACGGGGGCGCACACTGAAGCTTTCTTT
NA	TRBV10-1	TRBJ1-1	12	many	CASSDSNTEAFF	TGCGCCAGCAGTGACAGTAACACTGAAGCTTTCTTT
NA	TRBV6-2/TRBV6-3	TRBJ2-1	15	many	CASSYRDGSYNEQFF	TGTGCCAGCAGTTACCGGGATGGCTCCTACAATGAGCAGTTCTTC
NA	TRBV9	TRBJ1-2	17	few	CASSHNPLSGESYGYTF	TGTGCCAGCAGCCATAACCCCCTCTCGGGAGAGAGCTATGGCTACACCTTC
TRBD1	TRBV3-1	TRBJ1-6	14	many	CASRTGTENSPLHF	TGTGCCAGCAGGACCGGGACAGAAAATTCACCCCTCCACTTT
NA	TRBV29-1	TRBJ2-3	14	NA	CSVVRGPSSNTQYF	TGCAGCGTGGTCAGGGGTCCCTCGTCGAATACGCAGTATTTT
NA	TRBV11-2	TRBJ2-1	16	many	CASSLEERLRSNEQFF	TGTGCCAGCAGCTTAGAGGAGCGCCTTCGGAGTAATGAGCAGTTCTTC
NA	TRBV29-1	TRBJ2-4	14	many	CSVTGVLAKNIQYF	TGCAGCGTTACAGGCGTCCTAGCCAAAAACATTCAGTACTTC
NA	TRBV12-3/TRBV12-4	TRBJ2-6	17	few	CASSFPGPVSGANVLTF	TGTGCCAGCAGTTTCCCCGGTCCCGTCTCTGGGGCCAACGTCCTGACTTTC
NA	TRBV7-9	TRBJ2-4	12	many	CASSSLVGIQYF	TGTGCCAGCAGCTCCCTGGTTGGCATTCAGTACTTC
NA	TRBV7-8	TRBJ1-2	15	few	CASSLGTAANYGYTF	TGTGCCAGCAGCTTAGGGACAGCTGCTAACTATGGCTACACCTTC
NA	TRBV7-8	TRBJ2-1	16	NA	CASSLRGGSSYNEQFF	TGTGCCAGCAGCTTGAGGGGCGGCAGCTCCTACAATGAGCAGTTCTTC
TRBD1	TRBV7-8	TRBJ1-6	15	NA	CASSLRGQGDSPLHF	TGTGCCAGCAGCTTAAGGGGACAGGGGGATTCACCCCTCCACTTT
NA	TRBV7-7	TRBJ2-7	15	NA	CASSLALGASYEQYF	TGTGCTAGCAGCTTAGCGCTGGGAGCATCCTACGAGCAGTACTTC
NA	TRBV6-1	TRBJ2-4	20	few	CASSVEAGARPQKAKNIQYF	TGTGCCAGCAGTGTCGAGGCGGGGGCCAGGCCTCAAAAAGCCAAAAACATTCAGTACTTC
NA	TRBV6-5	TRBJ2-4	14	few	CASSELGVLNIQYF	TGTGCCAGCAGTGAACTGGGGGTCCTAAACATTCAGTACTTC
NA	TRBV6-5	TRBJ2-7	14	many	CASRPRTYAYEQYF	TGTGCCAGCAGACCCCGGACGTATGCCTACGAGCAGTACTTC
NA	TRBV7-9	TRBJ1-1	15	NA	CANSLTWGEDTEAFF	TGTGCCAACAGCCTCACCTGGGGGGAAGACACTGAAGCTTTCTTT
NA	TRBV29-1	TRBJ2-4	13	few	CSVVPIGVDIQYF	TGCAGCGTCGTCCCGATAGGGGTAGACATTCAGTACTTC
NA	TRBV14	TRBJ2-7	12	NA	CASSVSPYEQYF	TGTGCCAGCAGCGTCAGTCCCTACGAGCAGTACTTC
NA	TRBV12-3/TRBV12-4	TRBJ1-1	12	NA	CASSRGQGEAFF	TGTGCCAGCAGTCGGGGGCAGGGTGAAGCTTTCTTT
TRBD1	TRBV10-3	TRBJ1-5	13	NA	CAIGGTANQPQHF	TGTGCCATCGGAGGGACAGCTAATCAGCCCCAGCATTTT
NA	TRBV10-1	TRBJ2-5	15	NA	CASSGTGTSQETQYF	TGCGCCAGCAGTGGCACAGGGACTTCTCAAGAGACCCAGTACTTC
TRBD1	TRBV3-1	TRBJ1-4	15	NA	CASSHTGQGDEKLFF	TGTGCCAGCAGCCACACGGGACAGGGTGATGAAAAACTGTTTTTT
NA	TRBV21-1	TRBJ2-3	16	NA	CASSKKQGAGTDTQYF	TGTGCCAGCAGCAAAAAACAGGGGGCGGGAACAGATACGCAGTATTTC
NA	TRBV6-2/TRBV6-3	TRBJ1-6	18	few	CASIRWDTAVSNNSPLHF	TGTGCCAGCATACGATGGGACACTGCTGTGAGTAATAATTCACCCCTCCACTTT
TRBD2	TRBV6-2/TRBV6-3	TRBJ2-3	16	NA	CASRRGAGGSTDTQYF	TGTGCCAGCAGACGGGGAGCGGGGGGTAGCACAGATACGCAGTATTTT
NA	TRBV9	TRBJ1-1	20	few	CASSVASALPSAASTPPAFF	TGTGCCAGCAGCGTAGCATCTGCGCTGCCCTCCGCAGCCAGTACTCCCCCGGCTTTCTTT
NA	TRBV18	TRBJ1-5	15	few	CASSPGLQGFQPQHF	TGTGCCAGCTCACCCGGCCTTCAGGGGTTCCAGCCCCAGCATTTT
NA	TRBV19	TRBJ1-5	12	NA	CASSMGSQPQHF	TGTGCCAGTAGTATGGGGTCTCAGCCCCAGCATTTT
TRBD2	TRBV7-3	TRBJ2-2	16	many	CASSLTSGGHTGELFF	TGTGCCAGCAGCTTGACTAGCGGGGGACACACCGGGGAGCTGTTTTTT
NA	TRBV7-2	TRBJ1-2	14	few	CASSFESGAYGYTF	TGTGCCAGCAGCTTTGAGTCAGGGGCCTATGGCTACACCTTC
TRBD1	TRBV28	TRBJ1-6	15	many	CASIWAGGSGSPLHF	TGTGCCAGCATCTGGGCAGGGGGCTCCGGTTCACCCCTCCACTTT
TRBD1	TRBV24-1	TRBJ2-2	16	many	CATTTDRGSNTGELFF	TGTGCCACCACGACTGACAGGGGATCCAACACCGGGGAGCTGTTTTTT
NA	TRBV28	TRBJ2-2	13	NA	CASSFMRTGELFF	TGTGCCAGCAGTTTTATGAGAACCGGGGAGCTGTTTTTT
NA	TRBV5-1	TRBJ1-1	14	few	CASSLASGSTEAFF	TGCGCCAGCAGCTTGGCCTCAGGTAGCACTGAAGCTTTCTTT
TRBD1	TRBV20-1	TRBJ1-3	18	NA	CSASWGGQGLGSGNTIYF	TGCAGTGCTAGCTGGGGGGGACAGGGGCTAGGTTCTGGAAACACCATATATTTT
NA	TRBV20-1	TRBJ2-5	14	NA	CSASLPPQGETQYF	TGCAGTGCTAGCCTTCCCCCGCAGGGGGAGACCCAGTACTTC
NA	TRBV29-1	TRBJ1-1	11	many	CKAKMNTEAFF	TGCAAAGCCAAAATGAACACTGAAGCTTTCTTT
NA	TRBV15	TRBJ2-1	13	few	CATSRDPRDEQFF	TGTGCCACCAGCAGAGATCCGCGGGATGAGCAGTTCTTC
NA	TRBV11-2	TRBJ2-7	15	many	CASSLSDQGTYEQYF	TGTGCCAGCAGCTTATCGGACCAGGGAACCTACGAGCAGTACTTC
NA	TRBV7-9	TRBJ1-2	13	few	CASSLTQIYGYTF	TGTGCCAGCAGCTTAACACAGATTTATGGCTACACCTTC
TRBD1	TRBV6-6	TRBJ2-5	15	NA	CASSYSTGGTWDQYF	TGTGCCAGCAGTTACTCGACAGGGGGGACGTGGGACCAGTACTTC
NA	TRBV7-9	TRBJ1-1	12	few	CASSLSGATAFF	TGTGCCAGCAGCTTAAGTGGGGCAACGGCTTTCTTT